The rows below give T cell receptor beta chains drawn from one sample of a study of CD8 T cells in ankylosing spondylitis. TCRdb passed the 5' RACE reads through MiXCR, listing each CDR3 protein once. Of roughly 140,000 distinct CDR3 sequences listed, more than 40% are singletons. Sequenced: synovial fluid, either unsorted or a sorted T cell fraction (not recorded which). Receptor source: a male donor with ankylosing spondylitis. The CDR3 runs from the conserved cysteine through the conserved F or W. Fields, in order: clone size, D gene, J gene, V gene, CDR3 DNA, CDR3 protein. The D gene is left open where the match is weak. Not every row has a clone size; where given, it reads once, few, many or a size class.

abundance: NA; d_gene: TRBD1; j_gene: TRBJ1-2; v_gene: TRBV12-5; CDR3nt: TGTGCTAGTGGTCCCTCGGGACAGGGGGATGGCTACACCTTC; CDR3aa: CASGPSGQGDGYTF
abundance: NA; d_gene: NA; j_gene: TRBJ1-2; v_gene: TRBV7-2; CDR3nt: TGTGCCAGCAGCTCTCTCGACGACACCTCCTTGAGATATGGCTACACCTTC; CDR3aa: CASSSLDDTSLRYGYTF
abundance: NA; d_gene: NA; j_gene: TRBJ2-1; v_gene: TRBV6-2/TRBV6-3; CDR3nt: TGTGCCAGCAGTCACCTCAGGGGACAAAGCCGGTTCACATTCAATGAGCAGTTCTTC; CDR3aa: CASSHLRGQSRFTFNEQFF
abundance: NA; d_gene: TRBD2; j_gene: TRBJ2-1; v_gene: TRBV20-1; CDR3nt: TGCAGTGCTAGAGTTAGCGGGGGTCGGAGAAGGATGTATGAGCAGTTCTTC; CDR3aa: CSARVSGGRRRMYEQFF
abundance: NA; d_gene: NA; j_gene: TRBJ1-2; v_gene: TRBV7-9; CDR3nt: TGTGCCAGCAGCTTAGAACGAGGCCAGGGTAGAGACTATGGCTACACCTTC; CDR3aa: CASSLERGQGRDYGYTF
abundance: few; d_gene: TRBD1; j_gene: TRBJ2-2; v_gene: TRBV28; CDR3nt: TGTGCCAGCAGCCTGACAGGGGGCCCCGCCGGGGAGCTGTTTTTT; CDR3aa: CASSLTGGPAGELFF
abundance: NA; d_gene: TRBD1; j_gene: TRBJ2-7; v_gene: TRBV5-1; CDR3nt: TGCGCCAGCAGCCCCGGGACAGGGGGGCACGAGCAGTACTTC; CDR3aa: CASSPGTGGHEQYF
abundance: NA; d_gene: TRBD2; j_gene: TRBJ2-1; v_gene: TRBV5-6; CDR3nt: TGTGCCAGCAGCGGGTGGGGCTTTGGGGGGGAATACAATGAGCAGTTCTTC; CDR3aa: CASSGWGFGGEYNEQFF
abundance: NA; d_gene: NA; j_gene: TRBJ1-3; v_gene: TRBV25-1; CDR3nt: TGTGCCAGCAGTGAATATCGAGCAGGGTCTGGAAACACCATATATTTT; CDR3aa: CASSEYRAGSGNTIYF
abundance: NA; d_gene: NA; j_gene: TRBJ2-3; v_gene: TRBV29-1; CDR3nt: TGCAGCGTTGGGGGATCCTACACAGATACGCAGTATTTT; CDR3aa: CSVGGSYTDTQYF
abundance: NA; d_gene: NA; j_gene: TRBJ2-3; v_gene: TRBV6-4; CDR3nt: TGTGCCAGCAGTGAAGGGCTTACAGAGACAGATACGCAGTATTTT; CDR3aa: CASSEGLTETDTQYF
abundance: many; d_gene: NA; j_gene: TRBJ1-6; v_gene: TRBV20-1; CDR3nt: TGCAGTGCTAGAGATCCTGGGGGGAGCTCACCCCTCCACTTT; CDR3aa: CSARDPGGSSPLHF
abundance: many; d_gene: TRBD1; j_gene: TRBJ1-3; v_gene: TRBV29-1; CDR3nt: TGCAGCGCTGAGGGACAGGGTCCGGAGGGAACCACCATATATTTT; CDR3aa: CSAEGQGPEGTTIYF
abundance: few; d_gene: TRBD2; j_gene: TRBJ2-3; v_gene: TRBV5-1; CDR3nt: TGCGCCAGCAGCCAGACTAGCGGCTCTAGCACAGATACGCAGTATTTT; CDR3aa: CASSQTSGSSTDTQYF
abundance: few; d_gene: TRBD1; j_gene: TRBJ1-5; v_gene: TRBV7-8; CDR3nt: TGTGCCAGCAGCAATGACAGGGCTCAGCCCCAGCATTTT; CDR3aa: CASSNDRAQPQHF
abundance: NA; d_gene: TRBD2; j_gene: TRBJ2-7; v_gene: TRBV18; CDR3nt: TGTGCCAGCTCACCGGTGACTAGCGCGTACGAGCAGTACTTC; CDR3aa: CASSPVTSAYEQYF
abundance: NA; d_gene: TRBD1; j_gene: TRBJ2-7; v_gene: TRBV12-3/TRBV12-4; CDR3nt: TGTGCCAGCAGCTTAGAATCAGGGACAGGGGTCTACGAGCAGTACTTC; CDR3aa: CASSLESGTGVYEQYF
abundance: NA; d_gene: NA; j_gene: TRBJ1-1; v_gene: TRBV6-2/TRBV6-3; CDR3nt: TGTGCCAGCAGTTACACAGGAGAATTCGCTGAAGCTTTCTTT; CDR3aa: CASSYTGEFAEAFF
abundance: once; d_gene: TRBD2; j_gene: TRBJ2-5; v_gene: TRBV4-1; CDR3nt: TGCGCCAGCAGCCAACCCCGGGACTACCCTAAAGAGACCCAGTACTTC; CDR3aa: CASSQPRDYPKETQYF
abundance: few; d_gene: TRBD1; j_gene: TRBJ2-7; v_gene: TRBV9; CDR3nt: TGTGCCGGACCCTTCCCGGGACAGGGGGCTTCCTACGAGCAGTACTTC; CDR3aa: CAGPFPGQGASYEQYF
abundance: NA; d_gene: NA; j_gene: TRBJ1-1; v_gene: TRBV27; CDR3nt: TGTGCCAGCAGACGGAACACTGAAGCTTTCTTT; CDR3aa: CASRRNTEAFF
abundance: NA; d_gene: NA; j_gene: TRBJ1-1; v_gene: TRBV19; CDR3nt: TGTGCCAGTAAGTGGAGTAGGGGCCTGAACACTGAAGCTTTCTTT; CDR3aa: CASKWSRGLNTEAFF
abundance: few; d_gene: TRBD1; j_gene: TRBJ2-7; v_gene: TRBV27; CDR3nt: TGTGCCAGCATTGGACAGGGTAACGAGCAGTACTTC; CDR3aa: CASIGQGNEQYF
abundance: few; d_gene: NA; j_gene: TRBJ2-1; v_gene: TRBV18; CDR3nt: TGTGCCAGCTCACCCCCGGACCGTTCGAAATCCAATGAGCAGTTCTTC; CDR3aa: CASSPPDRSKSNEQFF
abundance: NA; d_gene: TRBD2; j_gene: TRBJ2-7; v_gene: TRBV10-3; CDR3nt: TGTGCCATCAGTCAAGCGGCCGGGACTAGGGCCTACGAGCAGTACTTC; CDR3aa: CAISQAAGTRAYEQYF
abundance: NA; d_gene: NA; j_gene: TRBJ2-2; v_gene: TRBV2; CDR3nt: TGTGCCAGCGTTGGCAGGGAGAACACCGGGGAGCTGTTTTTT; CDR3aa: CASVGRENTGELFF
abundance: few; d_gene: NA; j_gene: TRBJ2-3; v_gene: TRBV7-9; CDR3nt: TGTGCCAGCAGCCTGAGGCTCAACACAGATACGCAGTATTTT; CDR3aa: CASSLRLNTDTQYF
abundance: NA; d_gene: TRBD1; j_gene: TRBJ2-7; v_gene: TRBV3-1; CDR3nt: TGTGCCAGCAGCCAAGACCCGGGACAGTTCTACGAGCAGTACTTC; CDR3aa: CASSQDPGQFYEQYF
abundance: NA; d_gene: NA; j_gene: TRBJ2-3; v_gene: TRBV5-1; CDR3nt: TGCGCCAGCAGCTTAACCGACGGTGTTTTGAGTCTTTTCACAGATACGCAGTATTTT; CDR3aa: CASSLTDGVLSLFTDTQYF
abundance: NA; d_gene: TRBD1; j_gene: TRBJ2-4; v_gene: TRBV12-3/TRBV12-4; CDR3nt: TGTGCCAGCAGTGCGAAGGGGGCTCCGGACTTC; CDR3aa: CASSAKGAPDF
abundance: few; d_gene: TRBD2; j_gene: TRBJ2-1; v_gene: TRBV12-3/TRBV12-4; CDR3nt: TGTGCCAGCAAACCTACTTACCGGGACTACGCACGAAATGAGCAGTTCTTC; CDR3aa: CASKPTYRDYARNEQFF
abundance: NA; d_gene: TRBD2; j_gene: TRBJ2-3; v_gene: TRBV7-3; CDR3nt: TGTGCCAGCAGGTCTAGCGGGGGGGCGACAGATACGCAGTATTTT; CDR3aa: CASRSSGGATDTQYF
abundance: NA; d_gene: TRBD2; j_gene: TRBJ2-7; v_gene: TRBV30; CDR3nt: TGTGCCTGGAGTGTACAACTAGCGGGGGCCGCCGGAAGGGAGCAGTACTTC; CDR3aa: CAWSVQLAGAAGREQYF
abundance: NA; d_gene: TRBD1; j_gene: TRBJ2-7; v_gene: TRBV27; CDR3nt: TGTGCCAGCAGTTTCGCCGGACAGGGAGAATACGAGCAGTACTTC; CDR3aa: CASSFAGQGEYEQYF
abundance: NA; d_gene: TRBD1; j_gene: TRBJ1-1; v_gene: TRBV4-1; CDR3nt: TGCGCCAGCAGCCAAGGGACAGGTCGGACTGAAGCTTTCTTT; CDR3aa: CASSQGTGRTEAFF
abundance: NA; d_gene: NA; j_gene: TRBJ2-3; v_gene: TRBV5-1; CDR3nt: TGCGCCAGCAGCTTGTTAGAGGGGCCAGGGTCCTCCACAGATACGCAGTATTTT; CDR3aa: CASSLLEGPGSSTDTQYF
abundance: NA; d_gene: TRBD2; j_gene: TRBJ2-2; v_gene: TRBV7-4; CDR3nt: TGTGCCAGCAGTACCCCACGGGGCGCGGGAGACACCGGGGAGCTGTTTTTT; CDR3aa: CASSTPRGAGDTGELFF
abundance: NA; d_gene: TRBD2; j_gene: TRBJ2-1; v_gene: TRBV7-9; CDR3nt: TGTGCCAGCAGCCAACTTGTGGGAGGGATCTCCTACAATGAGCAGTTCTTC; CDR3aa: CASSQLVGGISYNEQFF
abundance: NA; d_gene: NA; j_gene: TRBJ2-1; v_gene: TRBV10-3; CDR3nt: TGTGCCATCAGCGAGAAGACTAGAATTCCTTACAATGAGCAGTTCTTC; CDR3aa: CAISEKTRIPYNEQFF
abundance: NA; d_gene: TRBD1; j_gene: TRBJ2-3; v_gene: TRBV27; CDR3nt: TGTGCCAGTGGGGACAGTAGCACAGATACGCAGTATTTT; CDR3aa: CASGDSSTDTQYF
abundance: NA; d_gene: NA; j_gene: TRBJ1-1; v_gene: TRBV4-1; CDR3nt: TGCGCCAGCAGCCAAGTATGGGGGAAGAACACTGAAGCTTTCTTT; CDR3aa: CASSQVWGKNTEAFF